A selection of T cell receptor beta chains follows, all from one sample in a study of cytomegalovirus exposure and HLA in healthy donors. Using immunoSEQ multiplex PCR, the repertoire was profiled, and TCRdb retains in-frame clones only, with some absent. The sample includes about 79,000 clones, 67% of them seen just once. The sequenced sample was PBMCs. Receptor source: a woman aged 45-65 years in good health and CMV-seropositive. CDR3s include the opening cysteine and the closing phenylalanine or tryptophan. Each record gives: V gene, D gene, J gene, clone size, CDR3 DNA, CDR3 protein. The D gene is left open where the match is weak. For some rows the clone size is stated as once, few or many, or as a class when expanded; others skip it.

TRBV14	.	TRBJ2-5	.	TGTGCCAGCAGCCAAGTAGGGGGCCAAGAGACCCAGTACTTC	CASSQVGGQETQYF
TRBV9	.	TRBJ2-1	.	TGTGCCAGCAGCGTAGCGACAGATCAGCAGTTCTTC	CASSVATDQQFF
TRBV27	.	TRBJ2-5	.	TGTGCCAGCAGTTTCTCTACAGAAGAGACCCAGTACTTC	CASSFSTEETQYF
TRBV7-2	TRBD2	TRBJ2-1	.	TGTGCCAGCAGCGTAGGGGGGACTAGCGGGAGGAGATACAATGAGCAGTTCTTC	CASSVGGTSGRRYNEQFF
TRBV28	TRBD1	TRBJ1-5	.	TGTGCCAGCACCTCATTGTCGGGACAGCGCAATCAGCCCCAGCATTTT	CASTSLSGQRNQPQHF
TRBV7-6	.	TRBJ2-6	.	TGTGCCAGCAGCCATCCCAAAGCCTCCTCTGGGGCCAACGTCCTGACTTTC	CASSHPKASSGANVLTF
TRBV19	TRBD2	TRBJ2-2	.	TGTGCCAGTAGTTTTCGGACTAGCGGGGGGGCGGATACCGGGGAGCTGTTTTTT	CASSFRTSGGADTGELFF
TRBV5-1	TRBD1	TRBJ2-7	.	TGCGCCAGCAGGCCCGGGACAGGGGACGAGCAGTACTTC	CASRPGTGDEQYF
TRBV19	TRBD1	TRBJ1-2	.	TGTGCCAGTAGTAGCGGACAGGGCGCTAACTATGGCTACACCTTC	CASSSGQGANYGYTF
TRBV6-5	TRBD1	TRBJ1-1	.	TGTGCCAGCAGGTACTCAGGGGGCACGGCTTTCTTT	CASRYSGGTAFF
TRBV30	TRBD1	TRBJ1-1	.	TGTGCCTGGAGTGTACCTGGGACAGGGGGCAATGAAGCTTTCTTT	CAWSVPGTGGNEAFF
TRBV2	TRBD2	TRBJ2-1	few	TGTGCCAGCAGTCCCGGGACTAGCAGCTACAATGAGCAGTTCTTC	CASSPGTSSYNEQFF
TRBV13	TRBD1	TRBJ1-2	.	TGTGCCAGCAGACAGGGGATGTTAGACTATGGCTACACCTTC	CASRQGMLDYGYTF
TRBV6-5	.	TRBJ2-1	few	TGTGCCAGCAGTTACTCGATACTTCTCGATGAGCAGTTCTTC	CASSYSILLDEQFF
TRBV27	.	TRBJ2-1	.	TGTGCCAGCAGTTTATCAAGGACAGCCTACAATGAGCAGTTCTTC	CASSLSRTAYNEQFF
TRBV6-5	.	TRBJ2-5	.	TGTGCCAGCAGTTACTCACTTATCCGCGAGACCCAGTACTTC	CASSYSLIRETQYF
TRBV5-1	TRBD1	TRBJ1-1	.	TGCGCCAGCAGCCTTGAGACAGGGTTGGCCACTGAAGCTTTCTTT	CASSLETGLATEAFF
TRBV5-1	.	TRBJ2-2	.	TGCGCCAGCAGCTTGGGGGCAGCAAACACCGGGGAGCTGTTTTTT	CASSLGAANTGELFF
TRBV6-5	TRBD1	TRBJ1-5	.	TGTGCCAGCAGTTACTCGCAACAGGGGGGAAATCAGCCCCAGCATTTT	CASSYSQQGGNQPQHF
TRBV30	TRBD1	TRBJ1-1	.	TGTGCCTGGAGTGTAAGGGAGGACAGGGGAACTTTCTTT	CAWSVREDRGTFF
TRBV27	TRBD1	TRBJ2-7	.	TGTGCCAGCAGTTTTGTCTCGACAGGGGGCCCCTACGAGCAGTACTTC	CASSFVSTGGPYEQYF
TRBV9	.	TRBJ1-1	few	TGTGCCAGCAGCGTAGGGGGGGACACTGAAGCTTTCTTT	CASSVGGDTEAFF